A single T cell receptor (beta chain) is shown here with its context. This entry belongs to a study of T cell changes during pregnancy in multiple sclerosis. The CDR3 is 16 residues long. In germline, CDR1 is SEHNR, CDR2 FQNEAQ (reference sequence). The V end was cut by 1 base, the J end by 0 bases, with 10 bases between. The method was immunoSEQ multiplex PCR; TCRdb's version includes in-frame clones alone and lacks a portion of them. The table has approximately 25,000 clones, around 89% seen once. Sequenced material: CD4+ T cells from peripheral blood mononuclear cells, taken in the first trimester of pregnancy. V is TRBV7-9 and J is TRBJ1-3; D is perhaps TRBD1 (5 bases). The source of this sequence is a female donor in good health, enrolled as a control in a pregnancy study. CDR3 protein: CASSLGGRVSGNTIYF. DNA for the CDR3: TGTGCCAGCAGCTTAGGGGGCCGGGTCTCTGGAAACACCATATATTTT.